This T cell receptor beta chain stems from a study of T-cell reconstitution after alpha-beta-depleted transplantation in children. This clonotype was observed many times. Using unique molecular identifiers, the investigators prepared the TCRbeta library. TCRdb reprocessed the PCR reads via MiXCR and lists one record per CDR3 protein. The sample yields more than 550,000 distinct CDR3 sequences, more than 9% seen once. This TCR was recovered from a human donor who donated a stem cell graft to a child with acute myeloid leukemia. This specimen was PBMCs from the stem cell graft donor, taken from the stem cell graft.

CDR3 sequence reads: CASSLQGSSNQPQHF. For the CDR3, the DNA is TGTGCCAGCAGCTTACAGGGGTCGAGCAATCAGCCCCAGCATTTT. The chain employs TRBV5-6 and TRBJ1-5; the match to TRBD1 covers 7 bases. The CDR3 is 15 amino acids. J was trimmed by 1 base and V by 2 bases; bases with no gene match: 3. Germline values: CDR1 SGHDT, CDR2 YYEEEE.